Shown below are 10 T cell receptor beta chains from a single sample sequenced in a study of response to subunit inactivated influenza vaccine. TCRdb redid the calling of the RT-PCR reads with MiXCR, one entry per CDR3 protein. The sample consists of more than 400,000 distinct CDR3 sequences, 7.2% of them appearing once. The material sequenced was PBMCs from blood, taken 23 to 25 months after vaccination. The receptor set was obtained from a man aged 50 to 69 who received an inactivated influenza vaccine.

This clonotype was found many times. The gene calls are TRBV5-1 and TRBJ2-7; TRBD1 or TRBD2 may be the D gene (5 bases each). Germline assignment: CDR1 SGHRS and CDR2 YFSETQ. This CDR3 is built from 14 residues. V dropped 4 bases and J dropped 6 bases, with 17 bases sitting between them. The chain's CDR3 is CASSIGTARAEQYF. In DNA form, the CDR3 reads TGCGCCAGCAGCATTGGGACGGCTCGGGCCGAGCAGTACTTC.

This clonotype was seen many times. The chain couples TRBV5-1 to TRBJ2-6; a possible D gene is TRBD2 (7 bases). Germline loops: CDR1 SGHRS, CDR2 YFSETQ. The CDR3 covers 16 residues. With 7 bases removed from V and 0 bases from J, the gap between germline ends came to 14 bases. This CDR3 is CASSRGGSSGANVLTF. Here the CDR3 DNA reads TGCGCCAGCTCTAGGGGGGGCAGCTCTGGGGCCAACGTCCTGACTTTC.

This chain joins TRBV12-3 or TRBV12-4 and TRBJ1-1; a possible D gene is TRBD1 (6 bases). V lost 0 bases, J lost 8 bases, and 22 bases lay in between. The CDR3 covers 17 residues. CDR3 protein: CASSLATGAVGHREAFF. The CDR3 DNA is TGTGCCAGCAGTTTAGCGACCGGGGCCGTGGGACACCGCGAAGCTTTCTTT.

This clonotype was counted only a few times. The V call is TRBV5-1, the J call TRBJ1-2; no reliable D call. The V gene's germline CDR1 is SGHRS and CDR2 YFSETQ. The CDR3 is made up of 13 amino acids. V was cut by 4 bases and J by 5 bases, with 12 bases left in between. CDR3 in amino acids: CASSPIEGYGYTF. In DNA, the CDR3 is TGCGCCAGCAGCCCCATCGAGGGTTATGGCTACACCTTC.

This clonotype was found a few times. CDR3: CASSPKRDTAGETQYF. CDR3 sequence (DNA): TGTGCCAGCTCACCAAAGCGGGACACAGCGGGGGAGACCCAGTACTTC. The chain carries TRBV18 and TRBJ2-5; D might be TRBD2 (7 bases). Germline CDR1 KGHSH, CDR2 LQKENI. The length of the CDR3 is 16 residues. Trimming removed 2 bases at V and 5 bases at J, with 18 bases between.

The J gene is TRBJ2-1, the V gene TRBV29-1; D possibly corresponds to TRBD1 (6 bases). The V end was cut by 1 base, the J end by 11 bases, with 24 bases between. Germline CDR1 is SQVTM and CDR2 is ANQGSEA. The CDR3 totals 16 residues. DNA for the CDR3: TGCAGCGTTGAAGCTGAGGGACATCTCGTGATGTTTAAGCAGTTCTTC. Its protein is CSVEAEGHLVMFKQFF.

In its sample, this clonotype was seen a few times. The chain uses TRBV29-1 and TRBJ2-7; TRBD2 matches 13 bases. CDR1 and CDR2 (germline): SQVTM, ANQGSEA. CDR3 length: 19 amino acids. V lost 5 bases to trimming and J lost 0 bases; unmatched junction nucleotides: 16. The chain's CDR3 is CSVYSTGTSGDSYSYEQYF. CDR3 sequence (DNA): TGCAGCGTTTATTCAACTGGGACTAGCGGGGACTCCTACTCCTACGAGCAGTACTTC.

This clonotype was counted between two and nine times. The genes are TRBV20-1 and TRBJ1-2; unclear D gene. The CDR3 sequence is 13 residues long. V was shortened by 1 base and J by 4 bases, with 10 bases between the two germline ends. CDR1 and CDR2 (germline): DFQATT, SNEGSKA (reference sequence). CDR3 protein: CSARVELSYGYTF. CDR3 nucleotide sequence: TGCAGTGCTAGAGTAGAACTTAGCTATGGCTACACCTTC.

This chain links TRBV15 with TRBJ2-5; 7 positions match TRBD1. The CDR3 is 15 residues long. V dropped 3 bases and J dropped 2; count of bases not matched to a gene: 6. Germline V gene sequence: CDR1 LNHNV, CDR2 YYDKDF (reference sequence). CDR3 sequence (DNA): TGTGCCACCAGCAGGGACGGGACAGTTCAAGAGACCCAGTACTTC. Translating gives CATSRDGTVQETQYF.

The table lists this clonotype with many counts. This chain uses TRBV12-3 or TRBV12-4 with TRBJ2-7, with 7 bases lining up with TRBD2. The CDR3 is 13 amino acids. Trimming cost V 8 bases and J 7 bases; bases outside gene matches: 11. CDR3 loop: CASGRREGGEQYF. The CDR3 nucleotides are TGTGCCAGCGGTAGGAGGGAGGGAGGGGAGCAGTACTTC.